The 5 T cell receptor beta chains given below trace back to one sample, sequenced in a study of blood T cell repertoires in COVID-19. Produced via immunoSEQ multiplex PCR; TCRdb's table is partial and in-frame only. The sample contains over 200,000 clones, about four fifths of which appear only once. Input material: peripheral blood. These TCRs come from a woman aged 40 to 50 with acute or convalescent COVID-19.

The sample holds a few counts of this clone. This chain links TRBV19 with TRBJ2-7, with 9 bases matching TRBD1. Trimming at V came to 4 bases and at J to 7 bases, leaving 2 bases not matched to a gene. This CDR3 contains 12 residues. Germline CDR1 reads LNHDA; CDR2 reads SQIVND (reference sequence). Here the CDR3 DNA reads TGTGCCAGTAGTAGACAGGGGGGGGAGCAGTACTTC. Translation: CASSRQGGEQYF.

The rearrangement joins TRBV11-2 to TRBJ2-7; 9 nucleotides line up with TRBD1. Germline CDR1 reads SGHAT; CDR2 reads FQNNGV. The trim removed 4 bases at V and 4 bases at J, leaving 5 bases unmatched. This CDR3 comprises 14 residues. CDR3 loop: CASSSSGTGYEQYF. The CDR3, as DNA: TGTGCCAGCAGCTCGTCCGGGACAGGGTACGAGCAGTACTTC.

This clone was recorded once. The chain uses TRBV20-1 and TRBJ2-1; weak D call: TRBD1 (5 bases). Trimming removed 4 bases at V and 9 bases at J, with 10 bases between. The CDR3 contains 11 residues. Germline V gene sequence: CDR1 DFQATT, CDR2 SNEGSKA (reference sequence). CDR3 bases: TGCAGTGCTAAGCCAGGGATTGAGCAGTTCTTC. Translation: CSAKPGIEQFF.

CDR3 sequence reads: CASSLQGYRTEAFF. The CDR3 DNA sequence: TGTGCCAGCAGCTTGCAGGGGTACCGGACTGAAGCTTTCTTT. The gene calls are TRBV5-6 and TRBJ1-1, with TRBD1 as a possible D gene (6 bases). The CDR3 runs to 14 residues. Germline loops: CDR1 SGHDT, CDR2 YYEEEE. Trimming left V 1 base short and J 5 bases short, with 12 bases between.

The chain carries TRBV28 and TRBJ1-6; TRBD1 matches 9 bases. The CDR3 contains 17 residues. V dropped 5 bases and J dropped 1; count of bases not matched to a gene: 6. CDR1 and CDR2 (germline): MDHEN, SYDVKM. The CDR3 DNA reads as TGTGCCAGCAGTCCAGACAGGGGGGGTTCCTATAATTCACCCCTCCACTTT. It translates to CASSPDRGGSYNSPLHF.